These 27 T cell receptor beta chains originate from one sample sequenced in a study of cytomegalovirus exposure and HLA in healthy donors. PCR involved 60 Vbeta and 13 Jbeta primers. Generated by immunoSEQ multiplex PCR, the TCRdb table keeps only in-frame clones and is missing some. The repertoire holds 65,000 to 75,000 clones, roughly two thirds seen once, with approximately 2% in the top ten. The sequencing input was PBMCs. Every receptor here comes from a woman aged 25 to 39 in good health and CMV-seronegative.

This sequence joins TRBV7-2 and TRBJ1-6; 9 bases map to TRBD1. J was trimmed by 7 bases and V by 4 bases; bases with no gene match: 2. Looked up from germline, CDR1 is SGHTA and CDR2 is FQGNSA. The CDR3 loop spans 14 amino acids. CDR3 region: CASSSTGGNSPLHF. CDR3 coding DNA: TGTGCCAGCAGCTCGACAGGGGGGAATTCACCCCTCCACTTT.

The rearrangement links TRBV9 to TRBJ1-6; the D gene is possibly TRBD1 (6 bases). The CDR3 covers 15 residues. V shed 5 bases and J shed 10 bases, with 19 bases lying between them. Germline CDR1 is SGDLS and CDR2 is YYNGEE. The chain's CDR3 is CASSPGGGGGSPLHF. CDR3 coding DNA: TGTGCCAGCAGTCCGGGGGGGGGCGGGGGATCACCCCTCCACTTT.

The chain recombines TRBV28 with TRBJ1-2; D unclear. The CDR3 extends over 11 amino acids. V lost 4 bases and J lost 2, with 2 bases in between. The germline gives CDR1 MDHEN, CDR2 SYDVKM. This CDR3 reads CASSSNYGYTF. CDR3 DNA sequence: TGTGCCAGCAGTTCGAACTATGGCTACACCTTC.

This chain uses TRBV27 with TRBJ1-1; D is possibly TRBD1 (5 bases). This CDR3 has 13 residues. Germline CDR1 MNHEY, CDR2 SMNVEV (reference sequence). Trimming left V 6 bases short and J 1 base short, with 9 bases between. CDR3 region: CASRPTGNTEAFF. CDR3 coding DNA: TGTGCCAGCAGACCCACAGGGAACACTGAAGCTTTCTTT.

CDR3: CASRPGTGGAGTDTQYF. In DNA, the CDR3 is TGCGCCAGCAGGCCCGGGACAGGGGGCGCGGGCACAGATACGCAGTATTTT. J is TRBJ2-3 and V is TRBV4-1, with TRBD1 matching 12 bases. CDR3 size: 17 residues. Trimming removed 6 bases from V and 1 base from J; junction bases left unmatched: 8. CDR1 and CDR2 (germline): MGHRA, YSYEKL.

This clone has more than one count but fewer than ten. This sequence joins TRBV28 and TRBJ2-1; 7 bases align to TRBD2. CDR1 MDHEN and CDR2 SYDVKM come from the germline V gene. This CDR3 is built from 14 residues. After removal of 10 bases from V and 1 base from J, the junction contained 7 bases not matched to a gene. The CDR3 sequence is CATSPGGSYNEQFF. As DNA, the CDR3 is TGTGCCACCTCCCCGGGGGGTTCCTACAATGAGCAGTTCTTC. Full variable domain (missing parts from reference TRBV28 and TRBJ2-1): DVKVTQSSRYLVKRTGEKVFLECVQDMDHENMFWYRQDPGLGLRLIYFSYDVKMKEKGDIPEGYSVSREKKERFSLILESASTNQTSMYLCATSPGGSYNEQFFGPGTRLTVL.

The chain uses TRBV6-5 and TRBJ2-7, with D possibly matching TRBD1 (6 bases). V gave up 6 bases and J gave up 2 bases, with 11 bases separating them. CDR3 length: 13 residues. Germline CDR1 and CDR2: MNHEY and SVGAGI. CDR3 sequence: CASRTDRAYEQYF. CDR3 DNA: TGTGCCAGCAGGACGGACAGAGCCTACGAGCAGTACTTC.

The CDR3 reads CATSGEAPYQPQHF. For the CDR3, the DNA is TGTGCCACCAGCGGGGAGGCCCCCTATCAGCCCCAGCATTTT. The J gene is TRBJ1-5, the V gene TRBV27; D not certain. Trimming took off 10 bases at V and 5 bases at J, with 18 bases between the two ends. This CDR3 has 14 amino acids. CDR1 is MNHEY, CDR2 SMNVEV, per germline (reference sequence).

J is TRBJ2-5 and V is TRBV29-1; 8 bases match TRBD2. Germline V gene lookup returns CDR1 SQVTM and CDR2 ANQGSEA. This CDR3 is built from 14 residues. With V trimmed by 6 bases and J by 2 bases, 8 bases remained unmatched. The CDR3 is CSVAGTREQETQYF. CDR3 in DNA: TGCAGCGTAGCCGGGACTAGGGAACAAGAGACCCAGTACTTC.

The chain is built from TRBV18 and TRBJ2-1, with TRBD2 as a possible D gene (6 bases). This CDR3 is built from 12 residues. Trimming shortened V by 0 bases and J by 9 bases, and 6 bases separated the two germline ends. The germline V gene encodes CDR1 KGHSH and CDR2 LQKENI. For the CDR3, the DNA is TGTGCCAGCTCACCACCGGGGGGTGAGCAGTTCTTC. Protein: CASSPPGGEQFF.

This clone was seen repeatedly, ten times or more. The chain has TRBV2 and TRBJ2-7; 7 nucleotides match TRBD1. CDR3 size: 13 residues. The V gene end was trimmed by 6 bases and the J gene end by 1 base; junction bases not matched to a gene: 3. Per germline, CDR1 SNHLY and CDR2 FYNNEI. For the CDR3, the DNA is TGTGCCAGCAGAAGGGACAGATCCTACGAGCAGTACTTC. Encoded protein: CASRRDRSYEQYF.

The chain uses TRBV4-2 and TRBJ2-3; the D gene is possibly TRBD1 (5 bases). CDR1 LGHNA and CDR2 YNFKEQ come from the germline V gene. Deletions cut 0 bases from V and 1 base from J, with 11 bases between. This CDR3 spans 16 amino acids. CDR3 sequence: CASSQDGLGGTDTQYF. The CDR3, as DNA: TGTGCCAGCAGCCAAGATGGCCTAGGGGGCACAGATACGCAGTATTTT.

This clone was counted once. This rearrangement joins TRBV5-1 to TRBJ2-5; unclear D gene. CDR1 SGHRS and CDR2 YFSETQ come from the germline V gene. CDR3 length: 13 residues. The V gene lost 0 bases and the J gene lost 5 bases, with 8 bases spanning the gap. This chain's CDR3 is CASSLGLRETQYF. As DNA, the CDR3 is TGCGCCAGCAGCTTGGGGTTACGGGAGACCCAGTACTTC. Filled out from reference TRBV5-1 and TRBJ2-5, the complete variable domain reads KAGVTQTPRYLIKTRGQQVTLSCSPISGHRSVSWYQQTPGQGLQFLFEYFSETQRNKGNFPGRFSGRQFSNSRSEMNVSTLELGDSALYLCASSLGLRETQYFGPGTRLLVL.

The chain links TRBV6-6 to TRBJ1-5, with D possibly matching TRBD1 (5 bases). Germline V gives CDR1 MNHNY, CDR2 SVGAGI (reference sequence). There are 15 residues in the CDR3. V was cut by 6 bases and J by 0 bases, with 12 bases left in between. The CDR3 coding sequence is TGTGCCAGCAGACCCCAGGGATATAGCAATCAGCCCCAGCATTTT. Amino acids: CASRPQGYSNQPQHF.

This sequence joins TRBV10-1 and TRBJ2-6, with 7 positions matching TRBD1. This CDR3 contains 15 residues. V lost 4 bases to trimming and J lost 4 bases; unmatched junction nucleotides: 4. Germline assignment: CDR1 WNHNN and CDR2 SYGVQD (reference sequence). The CDR3 region has the DNA TGCGCCAGCAGTGCACAGGGGACCGGGGCCAACGTCCTGACTTTC. Encoded protein: CASSAQGTGANVLTF.

The rearrangement links TRBV6-5 to TRBJ1-1; D is perhaps TRBD1 (6 bases). Per the germline V gene, CDR1 is MNHEY and CDR2 is SVGAGI. V was cut by 4 bases and J by 4 bases, with 16 bases left in between. The CDR3 sequence is 15 residues long. CDR3 sequence reads: CASSSGGGFGTEAFF. The CDR3 DNA follows: TGTGCCAGCAGTTCTGGGGGGGGCTTTGGCACTGAAGCTTTCTTT.

Notes on this clone: Compared with germline, one end of the junction differs, possibly owing to a read error. V gene TRBV10-3 combines with J gene TRBJ2-3; D is unresolved. Germline V gene sequence: CDR1 ENHRY, CDR2 SYGVKD. This CDR3 is 13 amino acids long. The CDR3 DNA is TGTGCCAGCAGTGAAGCGCTCGCAGATACGCAGTATTTT. The encoded protein is CASSEALADTQYF.

V usage is TRBV10-3 and J usage is TRBJ2-1; 12 bases agree with TRBD2. The CDR3 covers 16 residues. V was pared by 7 bases and J by 7 bases, with 11 bases of the junction left unmatched. The germline CDR1 and CDR2 sequences are ENHRY and SYGVKD. The CDR3 loop is CAITGLAGGLLNEQFF. The CDR3, as DNA: TGTGCCATCACTGGGCTAGCGGGGGGGCTTTTGAATGAGCAGTTCTTC.

Comment on this clone: A much larger clonotype is one base distant, so this may be a read error. The V and J genes are TRBV6-1 and TRBJ1-6; 9 nucleotides line up with TRBD1. With V trimmed by 4 bases and J by 11 bases, 15 bases remained unmatched. Per the germline V gene, CDR1 is MNHNS and CDR2 is SASEGT. The CDR3 covers 17 residues. CDR3 residues: CASSVNYPGTGSPPLHF. CDR3 DNA sequence: TGTGCCAGCAGTGTTAACTATCCCGGGACAGGGTCGCCACCCCTCCACTTT.

This clone was counted a few times. Compared with germline, one end of the junction differs, possibly owing to a read error. The chain carries TRBV9 and TRBJ2-5; TRBD1 matches 10 bases. CDR1 SGDLS and CDR2 YYNGEE come from the germline V gene. The CDR3 is made up of 15 amino acids. The CDR3 region is CASSVSAGTGAPLHF. CDR3 nucleotide sequence: TGTGCCAGCAGCGTATCGGCCGGGACAGGGGCCCCCCTCCACTTC. The complete variable domain, with remaining parts taken from reference TRBV9 and TRBJ2-5, reads DSGVTQTPKHLITATGQRVTLRCSPRSGDLSVYWYQQSLDQGLQFLIQYYNGEERAKGNILERFSAQQFPDLHSELNLSSLELGDSALYFCASSVSAGTGAPLHFGPGTRLLVL.

Points on this clone: In the same sample, other DNA sequences code for this CDR3. The chain links TRBV18 to TRBJ1-5; D possibly corresponds to TRBD1 (6 bases). CDR1 and CDR2 (germline): KGHSH, LQKENI. The CDR3 extends over 15 amino acids. The V end was cut by 3 bases, the J end by 0 bases, with 9 bases between. The CDR3 coding sequence is TGTGCCAGCTCACCCGGGGGGCGTAGCAATCAGCCCCAGCATTTT. Residues: CASSPGGRSNQPQHF.

The V and J genes are TRBV7-9 and TRBJ1-3; the D gene is possibly TRBD1 (5 bases). This CDR3 has 14 residues. CDR1 and CDR2 from the germline V gene are SEHNR and FQNEAQ (reference sequence). The V end was cut by 5 bases, the J end by 9 bases, with 17 bases between. The CDR3 sequence is CASSKDGAVGTIYF. CDR3 DNA sequence: TGTGCCAGCAGCAAAGATGGGGCGGTGGGCACCATATATTTT.

The V and J genes are TRBV18 and TRBJ2-3; 8 bases match TRBD2. This CDR3 contains 16 residues. Germline V CDR1 and CDR2: KGHSH, LQKENI. J gave up 4 bases and V 6 bases, and 12 bases lay outside the gene matches. This CDR3 reads CASSTPWRGEADTQYF. The DNA of the CDR3 is TGTGCCAGCTCCACACCTTGGCGGGGGGAGGCAGATACGCAGTATTTT.

Here the CDR3 DNA reads TGCGCCAGCAGCTGGACTAGCGGGGGGGCAGATACGCAGTATTTT. Its translation: CASSWTSGGADTQYF. This sequence joins TRBV5-1 and TRBJ2-3; 15 positions match TRBD2. The CDR3 runs to 15 residues. Looked up from germline, CDR1 is SGHRS and CDR2 is YFSETQ. Trimming took 3 bases from V and 4 from J; bases not matched to a gene: 0.

The J gene is TRBJ2-5, the V gene TRBV25-1; 7 positions agree with TRBD2. Germline CDR1 reads MGHDK; CDR2 reads SYGVNS. This CDR3 contains 17 residues. V gave up 4 bases and J gave up 2 bases; unmatched junction bases: 13. CDR3 protein: CASSVLQGLEGQETQYF. CDR3 DNA: TGTGCCAGCAGTGTCCTACAAGGACTAGAGGGGCAAGAGACCCAGTACTTC.

The chain recombines TRBV28 with TRBJ2-7; D is uncertain. There are 11 residues in the CDR3. Germline CDR1 is MDHEN and CDR2 is SYDVKM. V was shortened by 2 bases and J by 6 bases, with 5 bases between the two germline ends. This CDR3 reads CASSLRSEQYF. The CDR3 bases are TGTGCCAGCAGTTTACGGTCCGAGCAGTACTTC.

The chain links TRBV11-3 to TRBJ2-7, with D perhaps matching TRBD1 (6 bases). The length of the CDR3 is 15 residues. V lost 5 bases to trimming and J lost 4 bases, with 18 bases between them. The germline V gene has CDR1 SGHNT and CDR2 YENEEA. For the CDR3, the DNA is TGTGCCAGCAGCCCAGGGGCCCTCATAGGGTACGAGCAGTACTTC. This translates into CASSPGALIGYEQYF.